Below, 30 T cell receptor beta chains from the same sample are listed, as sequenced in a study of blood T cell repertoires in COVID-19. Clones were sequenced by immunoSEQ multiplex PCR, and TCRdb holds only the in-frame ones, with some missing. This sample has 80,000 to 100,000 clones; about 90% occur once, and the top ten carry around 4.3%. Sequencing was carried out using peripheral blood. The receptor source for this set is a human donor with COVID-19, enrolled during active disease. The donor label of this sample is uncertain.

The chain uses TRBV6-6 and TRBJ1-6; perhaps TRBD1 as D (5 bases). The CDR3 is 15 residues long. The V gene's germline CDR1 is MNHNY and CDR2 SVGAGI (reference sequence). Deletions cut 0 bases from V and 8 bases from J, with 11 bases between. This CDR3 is CASSYSGGTDSPLHF. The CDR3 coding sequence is TGTGCCAGCAGTTACTCCGGGGGTACGGATTCACCCCTCCACTTT.

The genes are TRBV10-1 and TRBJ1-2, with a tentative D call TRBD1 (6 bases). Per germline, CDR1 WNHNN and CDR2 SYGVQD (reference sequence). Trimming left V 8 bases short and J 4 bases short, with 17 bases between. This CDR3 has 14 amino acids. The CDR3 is CASGVCGGGYGYTF. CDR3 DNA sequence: TGCGCCAGCGGGGTCTGTGGGGGCGGCTATGGCTACACCTTC.

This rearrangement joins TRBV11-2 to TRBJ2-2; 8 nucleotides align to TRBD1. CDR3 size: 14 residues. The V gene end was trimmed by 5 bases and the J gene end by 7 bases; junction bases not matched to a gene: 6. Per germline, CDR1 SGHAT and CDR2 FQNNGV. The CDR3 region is CASSEQGVVGELFF. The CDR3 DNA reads TGTGCCAGCAGCGAACAGGGGGTGGTCGGGGAGCTGTTTTTT.

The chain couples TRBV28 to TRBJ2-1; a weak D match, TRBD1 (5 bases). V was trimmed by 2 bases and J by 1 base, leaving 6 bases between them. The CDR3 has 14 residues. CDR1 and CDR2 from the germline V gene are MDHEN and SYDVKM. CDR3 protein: CASSLQGSYNEQFF. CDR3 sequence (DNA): TGTGCCAGCAGTTTACAGGGTTCCTACAATGAGCAGTTCTTC. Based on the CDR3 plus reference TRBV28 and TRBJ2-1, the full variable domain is DVKVTQSSRYLVKRTGEKVFLECVQDMDHENMFWYRQDPGLGLRLIYFSYDVKMKEKGDIPEGYSVSREKKERFSLILESASTNQTSMYLCASSLQGSYNEQFFGPGTRLTVL.

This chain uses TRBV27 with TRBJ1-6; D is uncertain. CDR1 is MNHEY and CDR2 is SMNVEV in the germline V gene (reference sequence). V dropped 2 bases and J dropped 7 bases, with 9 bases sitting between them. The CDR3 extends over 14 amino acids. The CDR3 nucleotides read TGTGCCAGCAGTTTAGATATACTGAATTCACCCCTCCACTTT. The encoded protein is CASSLDILNSPLHF.

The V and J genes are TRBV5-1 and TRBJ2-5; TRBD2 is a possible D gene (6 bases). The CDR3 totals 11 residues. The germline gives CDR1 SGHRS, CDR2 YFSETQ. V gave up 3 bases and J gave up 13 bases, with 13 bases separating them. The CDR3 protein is CASSWGEMMYF. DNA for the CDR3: TGCGCCAGCAGCTGGGGGGAAATGATGTACTTC.

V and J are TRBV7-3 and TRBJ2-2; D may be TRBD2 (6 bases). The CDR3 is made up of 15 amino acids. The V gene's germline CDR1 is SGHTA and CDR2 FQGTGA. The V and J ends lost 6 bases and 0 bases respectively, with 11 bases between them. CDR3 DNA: TGTGCCAGCAGTCGAGGCGGGGCGAACACCGGGGAGCTGTTTTTT. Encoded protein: CASSRGGANTGELFF.

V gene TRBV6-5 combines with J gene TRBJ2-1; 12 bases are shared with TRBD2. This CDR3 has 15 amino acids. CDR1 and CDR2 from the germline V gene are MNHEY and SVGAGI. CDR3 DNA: TGTGCGGCTGGAAGGACTAGCGGGATCTACAATGAGCAGTTCTTC. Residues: CAAGRTSGIYNEQFF.

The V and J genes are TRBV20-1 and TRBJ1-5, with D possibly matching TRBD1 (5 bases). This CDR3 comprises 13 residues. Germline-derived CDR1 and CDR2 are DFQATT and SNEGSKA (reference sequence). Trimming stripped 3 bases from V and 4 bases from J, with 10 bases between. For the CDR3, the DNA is TGCAGTGCTAGTGTCAGGGTAAATCAGCCCCAGCATTTT. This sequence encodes CSASVRVNQPQHF.

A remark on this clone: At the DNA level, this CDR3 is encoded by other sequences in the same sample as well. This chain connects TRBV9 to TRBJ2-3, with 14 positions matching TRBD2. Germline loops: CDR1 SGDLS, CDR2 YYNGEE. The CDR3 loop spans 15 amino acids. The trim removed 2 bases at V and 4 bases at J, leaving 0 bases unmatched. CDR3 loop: CASSVGLAGADTQYF. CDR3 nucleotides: TGTGCCAGCAGCGTGGGACTAGCGGGAGCAGATACGCAGTATTTT.

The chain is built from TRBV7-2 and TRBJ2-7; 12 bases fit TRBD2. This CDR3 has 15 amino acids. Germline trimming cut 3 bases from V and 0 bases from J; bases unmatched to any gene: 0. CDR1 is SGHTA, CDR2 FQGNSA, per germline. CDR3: CASSLTSGSSYEQYF. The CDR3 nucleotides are TGTGCCAGCAGCTTGACTAGCGGGAGCTCCTACGAGCAGTACTTC.

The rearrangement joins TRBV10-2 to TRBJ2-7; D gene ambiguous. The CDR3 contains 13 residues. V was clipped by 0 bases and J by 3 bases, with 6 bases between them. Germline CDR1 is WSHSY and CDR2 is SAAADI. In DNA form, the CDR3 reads TGCGCCAGCAGTGAGTCTTTCAGCTACGAGCAGTACTTC. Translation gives CASSESFSYEQYF.

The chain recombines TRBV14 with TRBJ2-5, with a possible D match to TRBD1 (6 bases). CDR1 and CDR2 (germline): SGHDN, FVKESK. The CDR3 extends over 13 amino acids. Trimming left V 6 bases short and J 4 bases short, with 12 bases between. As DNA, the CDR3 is TGTGCCAGCAGTTGGACCAGGGGAGAGACCCAGTACTTC. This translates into CASSWTRGETQYF.

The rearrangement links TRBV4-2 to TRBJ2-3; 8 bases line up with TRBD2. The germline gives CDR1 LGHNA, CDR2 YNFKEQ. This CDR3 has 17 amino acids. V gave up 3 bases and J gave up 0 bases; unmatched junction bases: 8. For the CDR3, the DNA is TGTGCCAGCAGCCAGGCGAGCGGGGGCCAGAGCACAGATACGCAGTATTTT. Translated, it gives CASSQASGGQSTDTQYF.

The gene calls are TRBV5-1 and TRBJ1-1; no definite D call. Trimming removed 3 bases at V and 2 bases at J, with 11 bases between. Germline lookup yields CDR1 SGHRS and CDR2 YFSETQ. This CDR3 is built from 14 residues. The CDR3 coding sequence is TGCGCCAGCAGCTGGGCCGGGAGAAACACTGAAGCTTTCTTT. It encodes CASSWAGRNTEAFF.

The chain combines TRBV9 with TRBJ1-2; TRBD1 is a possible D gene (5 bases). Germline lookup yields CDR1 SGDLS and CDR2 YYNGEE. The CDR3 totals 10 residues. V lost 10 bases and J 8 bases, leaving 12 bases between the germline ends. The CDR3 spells CAGRQTGYTF. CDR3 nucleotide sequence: TGTGCCGGTAGACAGACCGGCTACACCTTC.

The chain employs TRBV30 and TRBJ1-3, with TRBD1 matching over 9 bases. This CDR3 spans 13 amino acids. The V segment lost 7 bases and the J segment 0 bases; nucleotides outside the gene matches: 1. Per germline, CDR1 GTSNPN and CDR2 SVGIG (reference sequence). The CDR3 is CALTGGSGNTIYF. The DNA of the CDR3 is TGTGCCTTGACAGGGGGCTCTGGAAACACCATATATTTT.

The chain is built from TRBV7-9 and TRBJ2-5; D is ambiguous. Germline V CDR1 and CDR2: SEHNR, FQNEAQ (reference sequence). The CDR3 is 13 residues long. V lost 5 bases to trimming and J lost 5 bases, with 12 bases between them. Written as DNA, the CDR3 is TGTGCCAGCAGCCCCCGAGCAGGCGAGACCCAGTACTTC. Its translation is CASSPRAGETQYF. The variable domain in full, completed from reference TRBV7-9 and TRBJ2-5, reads DTGVSQNPRHKITKRGQNVTFRCDPISEHNRLYWYRQTLGQGPEFLTYFQNEAQLEKSRLLSDRFSAERPKGSFSTLEIQRTEQGDSAMYLCASSPRAGETQYFGPGTRLLVL.

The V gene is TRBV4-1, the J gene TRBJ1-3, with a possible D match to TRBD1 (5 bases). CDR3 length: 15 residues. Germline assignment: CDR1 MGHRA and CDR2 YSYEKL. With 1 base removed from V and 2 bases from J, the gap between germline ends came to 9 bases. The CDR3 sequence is CASSQVGTPGNTIYF. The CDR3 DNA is TGCGCCAGCAGCCAAGTGGGGACTCCTGGAAACACCATATATTTT.

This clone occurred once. CDR3 region: CASSGGTPQLNEKLFF. CDR3 DNA: TGTGCCAGCAGCGGCGGGACTCCCCAGCTTAATGAAAAACTGTTTTTT. The V gene is TRBV5-4, the J gene TRBJ1-4, with D perhaps TRBD1 (5 bases). CDR3 length: 16 residues. V lost 4 bases, J lost 4 bases, and 17 bases lay in between. Germline CDR1 is SGHNT and CDR2 is YYREEE (reference sequence).

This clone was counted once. The CDR3 DNA is TGTGCCATCACCGGACAGGGGTCCTCCTATACGCAGTATTTT. Encoded protein: CAITGQGSSYTQYF. The genes are TRBV10-3 and TRBJ2-3, with 9 positions matching TRBD1. The CDR3 contains 14 residues. Germline CDR1 and CDR2: ENHRY and SYGVKD. V shed 7 bases, J shed 7 bases, and the junction held 9 bases outside the gene matches.

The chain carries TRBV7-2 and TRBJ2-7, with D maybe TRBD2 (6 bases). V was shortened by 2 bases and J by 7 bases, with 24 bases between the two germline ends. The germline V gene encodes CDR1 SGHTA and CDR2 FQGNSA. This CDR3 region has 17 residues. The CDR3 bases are TGTGCCAGCAGCTTAACGTCCTTGGCGGGCGGAGGAGGGGAGCAGTACTTC. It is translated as CASSLTSLAGGGGEQYF. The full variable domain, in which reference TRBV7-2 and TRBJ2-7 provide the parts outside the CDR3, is GAGVSQSPSNKVTEKGKDVELRCDPISGHTALYWYRQSLGQGLEFLIYFQGNSAPDKSGLPSDRFSAERTGGSVSTLTIQRTQQEDSAVYLCASSLTSLAGGGGEQYFGPGTRLTVT.

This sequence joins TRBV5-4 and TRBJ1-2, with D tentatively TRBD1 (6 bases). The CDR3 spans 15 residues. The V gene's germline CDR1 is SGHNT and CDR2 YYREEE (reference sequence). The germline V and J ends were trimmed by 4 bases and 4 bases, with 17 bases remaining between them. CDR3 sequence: CASSPTNRVGYGYTF. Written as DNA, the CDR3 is TGTGCCAGCAGCCCTACGAACAGGGTTGGCTATGGCTACACCTTC.

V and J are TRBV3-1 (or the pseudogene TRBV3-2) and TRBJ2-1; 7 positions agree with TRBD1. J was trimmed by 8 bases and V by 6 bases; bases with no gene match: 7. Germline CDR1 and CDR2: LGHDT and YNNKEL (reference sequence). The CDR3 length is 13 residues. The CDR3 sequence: CASSSQGVDEQFF. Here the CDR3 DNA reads TGTGCCAGCAGTTCGCAGGGGGTCGATGAGCAGTTCTTC.

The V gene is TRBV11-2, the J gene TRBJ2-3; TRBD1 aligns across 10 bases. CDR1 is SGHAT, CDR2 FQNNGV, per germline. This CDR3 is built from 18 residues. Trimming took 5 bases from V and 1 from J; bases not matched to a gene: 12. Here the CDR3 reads CASSRWGDRGKGTDTQYF. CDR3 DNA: TGTGCCAGCAGCCGATGGGGGGACAGGGGTAAGGGCACAGATACGCAGTATTTT.

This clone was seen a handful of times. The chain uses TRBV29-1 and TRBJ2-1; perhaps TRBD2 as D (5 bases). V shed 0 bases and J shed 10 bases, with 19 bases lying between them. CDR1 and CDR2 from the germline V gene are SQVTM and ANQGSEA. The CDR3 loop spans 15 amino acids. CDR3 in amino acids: CSVEDLRQPGGEQFF. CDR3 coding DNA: TGCAGCGTTGAAGATCTTCGCCAACCCGGCGGGGAGCAGTTCTTC.

CDR3 coding DNA: TGTGCCAGCTCAAGGGGGACCGAGACCCAGTACTTC. Translating gives CASSRGTETQYF. The chain employs TRBV6-5 and TRBJ2-5; D may be TRBD1 (6 bases). The germline V gene has CDR1 MNHEY and CDR2 SVGAGI. V was clipped by 8 bases and J by 5 bases, with 12 bases between them. This CDR3 is 12 amino acids long.

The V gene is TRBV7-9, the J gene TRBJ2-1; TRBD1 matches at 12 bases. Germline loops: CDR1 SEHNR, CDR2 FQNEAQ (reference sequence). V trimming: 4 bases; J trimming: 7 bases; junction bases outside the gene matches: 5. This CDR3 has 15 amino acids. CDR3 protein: CASSWGTGGLNEQFF. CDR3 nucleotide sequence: TGTGCCAGCAGCTGGGGGACAGGGGGCCTAAATGAGCAGTTCTTC.

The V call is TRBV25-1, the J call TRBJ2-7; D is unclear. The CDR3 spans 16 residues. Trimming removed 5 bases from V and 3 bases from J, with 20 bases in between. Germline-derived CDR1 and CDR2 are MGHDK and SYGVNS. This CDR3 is CASSTLGTKNGYEQYF. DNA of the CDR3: TGTGCCAGCAGTACACTGGGCACCAAAAACGGCTACGAGCAGTACTTC.

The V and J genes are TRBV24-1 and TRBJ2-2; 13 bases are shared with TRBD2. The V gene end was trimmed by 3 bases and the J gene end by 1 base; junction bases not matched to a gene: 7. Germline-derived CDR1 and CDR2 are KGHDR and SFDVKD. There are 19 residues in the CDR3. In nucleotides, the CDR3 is TGTGCCACCAGTGATCTAACTAGCGGGAGGGCCCGGAACACCGGGGAGCTGTTTTTT. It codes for CATSDLTSGRARNTGELFF.